This entry lists 28 T cell receptor beta chains sequenced from one sample in a study of shared clonotypes between healthy human individuals. Sequencing used immunoSEQ multiplex PCR; TCRdb keeps in-frame clones, though not all of them. The table records 2.3 million or so clones, more than 80% of them present only once. Sequenced input: naive CD4+ T cells from PBMCs. Subset indicated: CD45RA+ positively selected. The receptors here all came from a man aged 18 to 35 in good health. Some clones in this sample may be carry-over from other donors' samples.

The J gene is TRBJ2-3, the V gene TRBV11-2, with D possibly being TRBD2 (5 bases). CDR3 length equals 13 residues. Trimming removed 8 bases from V and 9 bases from J, with 18 bases in between. Per the germline V gene, CDR1 is SGHAT and CDR2 is FQNNGV. The DNA for the CDR3 is TGTGCCAGCGGCAGCGGAGCGGAGAAGACGCAGTATTTT. It specifies CASGSGAEKTQYF.

This clone was counted once. J is TRBJ1-1 and V is TRBV29-1; a weak D match, TRBD1 (5 bases). This CDR3 comprises 14 residues. The germline V and J ends were trimmed by 4 bases and 3 bases, with 15 bases remaining between them. CDR1 SQVTM and CDR2 ANQGSEA come from the germline V gene. The CDR3 loop reads CSVGPSGADTEAFF. The CDR3 coding sequence is TGCAGCGTTGGGCCGTCTGGGGCTGACACTGAAGCTTTCTTT.

About this clone: This specimen includes other DNA sequences encoding the same CDR3. The chain carries TRBV18 and TRBJ2-1, with TRBD2 identical over 13 bases. Germline values: CDR1 KGHSH, CDR2 LQKENI. CDR3 length equals 15 residues. Losses at the gene ends were 3 bases for V and 8 bases for J; bases not matched to a gene: 4. CDR3 loop: CASSPTSGRGDEQFF. The CDR3 nucleotides read TGTGCCAGCTCACCCACTAGCGGGAGGGGTGATGAGCAGTTCTTC.

CDR3 nucleotide sequence: TGCGCCAGCAGCTTGCCTACAAGAGGGCGGAGTCAAGAGACCCAGTACTTC. As protein: CASSLPTRGRSQETQYF. The V gene is TRBV5-1, the J gene TRBJ2-5, with D possibly TRBD2 on 5 matching bases. V was pared by 1 base and J by 2 bases, with 18 bases between. Germline CDR1 SGHRS, CDR2 YFSETQ. The CDR3 length is 17 residues.

The rearrangement uses TRBV29-1 and TRBJ2-7, with a tentative D call TRBD2 (5 bases). Per the germline V gene, CDR1 is SQVTM and CDR2 is ANQGSEA. This CDR3 spans 14 amino acids. V was cut by 2 bases and J by 2 bases, with 13 bases left in between. The DNA of the CDR3 is TGCAGCGTTGAATCGGGGAAGGTCCCCTACGAGCAGTACTTC. The encoded protein is CSVESGKVPYEQYF.

The V call is TRBV2, the J call TRBJ2-1, with a possible D match to TRBD2 (6 bases). Germline CDR1 SNHLY, CDR2 FYNNEI. This CDR3 has 11 residues. V lost 5 bases to trimming and J lost 8 bases, with 7 bases between them. DNA of the CDR3: TGTGCCAGCAGTCGGAGGGATGAGCAGTTCTTC. This codes for CASSRRDEQFF. The full variable domain, in which reference TRBV2 and TRBJ2-1 provide the parts outside the CDR3, is EPEVTQTPSHQVTQMGQEVILRCVPISNHLYFYWYRQILGQKVEFLVSFYNNEISEKSEIFDDQFSVERPDGSNFTLKIRSTKLEDSAMYFCASSRRDEQFFGPGTRLTVL.

Points on this clone: In the same sample, other DNA sequences code for this CDR3. This chain connects TRBV2 to TRBJ2-5, with TRBD2 matching over 11 bases. The CDR3 length is 15 residues. Germline V CDR1 and CDR2: SNHLY, FYNNEI. Germline trimming cut 2 bases from V and 5 bases from J; bases unmatched to any gene: 4. The CDR3 nucleotides are TGTGCCAGCAGTGAAACTAGCGGGAGTCGGGAGACCCAGTACTTC. The encoded protein is CASSETSGSRETQYF. Variable domain in full (rest from reference TRBV2 and TRBJ2-5): EPEVTQTPSHQVTQMGQEVILRCVPISNHLYFYWYRQILGQKVEFLVSFYNNEISEKSEIFDDQFSVERPDGSNFTLKIRSTKLEDSAMYFCASSETSGSRETQYFGPGTRLLVL.

V usage is TRBV11-2 and J usage is TRBJ2-3; maybe TRBD1 (6 bases). There are 15 residues in the CDR3. Trimming took 3 bases from V and 0 from J, leaving 10 bases between them. CDR1 and CDR2 from the germline V gene are SGHAT and FQNNGV. The CDR3 DNA reads TGTGCCAGCAGCTTCGGGACATGGAGCACAGATACGCAGTATTTT. Residues: CASSFGTWSTDTQYF.

As concerns this clone: Other nucleotide sequences from this sample produce the same CDR3. The chain employs TRBV2 and TRBJ1-1; no clear D. The CDR3 contains 12 residues. The V end lost 5 bases, the J end lost 1 base, and 5 bases lay between the germline ends. The germline gives CDR1 SNHLY, CDR2 FYNNEI. DNA for the CDR3: TGTGCCAGCAGTATACAGAACACTGAAGCTTTCTTT. Its protein is CASSIQNTEAFF.

Note on this clone: The sample has other DNA sequences that encode this CDR3 too. This rearrangement joins TRBV5-4 to TRBJ2-7, with TRBD1 matching over 10 bases. The V segment lost 0 bases and the J segment 6 bases; nucleotides outside the gene matches: 3. This CDR3 comprises 14 residues. Germline V gene sequence: CDR1 SGHNT, CDR2 YYREEE (reference sequence). Here the CDR3 DNA reads TGTGCCAGCAGCTTGGGACAGGGGGCGCGCGAGCAGTACTTC. Its translation: CASSLGQGAREQYF. Supplemented by reference TRBV5-4 and TRBJ2-7, the full variable domain reads ETGVTQSPTHLIKTRGQQVTLRCSSQSGHNTVSWYQQALGQGPQFIFQYYREEENGRGNFPPRFSGLQFPNYSSELNVNALELDDSALYLCASSLGQGAREQYFGPGTRLTVT.

This clone occurred a few times. The chain is built from TRBV9 and TRBJ1-2; 9 nucleotides agree with TRBD1. The V gene end was trimmed by 3 bases and the J gene end by 6 bases; junction bases not matched to a gene: 12. Per the germline V gene, CDR1 is SGDLS and CDR2 is YYNGEE. The CDR3 loop spans 16 amino acids. CDR3 sequence (DNA): TGTGCCAGCAGCGCCACAGTGACTACAGGGGGCGATGGCTACACCTTC. This sequence encodes CASSATVTTGGDGYTF.

The V gene is TRBV18, the J gene TRBJ2-2, with D unclear. This CDR3 is built from 16 residues. Germline V CDR1 and CDR2: KGHSH, LQKENI. V was trimmed by 0 bases and J by 5 bases, leaving 13 bases between them. CDR3 protein: CASSPPGSAPTGELFF. The CDR3 bases are TGTGCCAGCTCACCACCGGGGTCAGCTCCGACCGGGGAGCTGTTTTTT.

This clone occurred once. The genes are TRBV10-3 and TRBJ2-3; 8 bases line up with TRBD2. V dropped 10 bases and J dropped 2; count of bases not matched to a gene: 17. CDR1 ENHRY and CDR2 SYGVKD come from the germline V gene. There are 17 residues in the CDR3. CDR3 in amino acids: CATWGGPGLALTDTQYF. CDR3 nucleotides: TGTGCCACCTGGGGAGGCCCCGGACTAGCCCTCACAGATACGCAGTATTTT.

The chain uses TRBV5-1 and TRBJ1-4; no definite D call. From germline, CDR1 is SGHRS and CDR2 YFSETQ. The CDR3 is made up of 14 amino acids. Between the trimmed V and J ends, which lost 0 bases and 7 bases, there was a span of 10 bases. CDR3 DNA sequence: TGCGCCAGCAGCTTGGAACTCGGCGGTGAAAAACTGTTTTTT. Translation: CASSLELGGEKLFF.

The J gene is TRBJ1-1, the V gene TRBV11-2, with unresolved D. Germline V gene lookup returns CDR1 SGHAT and CDR2 FQNNGV. The CDR3 totals 15 residues. Trimming pared 5 bases from V and 3 bases from J, leaving 16 bases between. Here the CDR3 DNA reads TGTGCCAGCAGCGGTGACTTTGACACACACACTGAAGCTTTCTTT. Translating gives CASSGDFDTHTEAFF.

The chain links TRBV27 to TRBJ2-3, with D unclear. V was clipped by 6 bases and J by 4 bases, with 17 bases between them. The CDR3 sequence is 15 residues long. CDR1 is MNHEY and CDR2 is SMNVEV in the germline V gene (reference sequence). The chain's CDR3 is CASSSVPAAPDTQYF. The CDR3 coding sequence is TGTGCCAGCAGCTCCGTCCCGGCGGCCCCAGATACGCAGTATTTT.

The chain carries TRBV5-8 and TRBJ1-1; D ambiguous. Trimming shortened V by 0 bases and J by 5 bases, and 17 bases separated the two germline ends. Germline CDR1 SGHTS, CDR2 YDEGEE. The CDR3 has 16 residues. CDR3 nucleotide sequence: TGTGCCAGCAGCTTGGGAATCGGCCGCCGGGAGACTGAAGCTTTCTTT. Its translation is CASSLGIGRRETEAFF.

V and J are TRBV7-9 and TRBJ1-4; TRBD1 is a possible D gene (6 bases). Germline CDR1 is SEHNR and CDR2 is FQNEAQ (reference sequence). The CDR3 covers 15 residues. Trimming took 6 bases from V and 5 from J, leaving 16 bases between them. Here the CDR3 reads CASRDLARGNEKLFF. The CDR3 DNA is TGTGCCAGCAGAGACCTCGCCAGGGGAAATGAAAAACTGTTTTTT.

The chain employs TRBV4-3 and TRBJ2-7; TRBD2 might be the D (6 bases). V was clipped by 0 bases and J by 2 bases, with 14 bases between them. The CDR3 extends over 16 amino acids. Germline V gives CDR1 LGHNA, CDR2 YSLEER. As DNA, the CDR3 is TGCGCCAGCAGCCAAGATTGGGTTAGCGGAACCTACGAGCAGTACTTC. Translating gives CASSQDWVSGTYEQYF.

The chain carries TRBV7-9 and TRBJ2-1; a weak D match, TRBD2 (6 bases). The V end was cut by 8 bases, the J end by 8 bases, with 10 bases between. Germline lookup yields CDR1 SEHNR and CDR2 FQNEAQ (reference sequence). CDR3 length: 11 residues. The CDR3 coding sequence is TGTGCCAGCCTCCGGGGGTATGAGCAGTTCTTC. It codes for CASLRGYEQFF.

This clone came up once. The V and J genes are TRBV6-5 and TRBJ2-7; 7 nucleotides line up with TRBD1. The CDR3 consists of 13 residues. The germline V gene encodes CDR1 MNHEY and CDR2 SVGAGI. V trimming: 6 bases; J trimming: 12 bases; junction bases outside the gene matches: 14. CDR3 DNA: TGTGCCAGCAGCGCCGGACAGGCGTCTTTAAGGTACTTC. Protein sequence: CASSAGQASLRYF.

The chain recombines TRBV9 with TRBJ2-6, with no clear D. The CDR3 has 16 residues. Germline CDR1 reads SGDLS; CDR2 reads YYNGEE. V gave up 3 bases and J gave up 0 bases, with 10 bases separating them. The CDR3: CASSALSFSGANVLTF. CDR3 sequence (DNA): TGTGCCAGCAGCGCATTATCCTTCTCTGGGGCCAACGTCCTGACTTTC.

The J gene is TRBJ2-7, the V gene TRBV7-9; either TRBD1 or TRBD2 may supply D (5 bases each). The ends were cut back, 6 bases at V and 1 base at J, with 22 bases in the middle. The CDR3 spans 17 residues. The germline V gene encodes CDR1 SEHNR and CDR2 FQNEAQ (reference sequence). CDR3 sequence (DNA): TGTGCCAGCAGTTACCTTGGTGGGACCAGAATATCCTACGAGCAGTACTTC. This translates into CASSYLGGTRISYEQYF.

This chain joins TRBV5-6 and TRBJ2-7, with 10 bases lining up with TRBD2. The germline V gene encodes CDR1 SGHDT and CDR2 YYEEEE. The CDR3 sequence is 16 residues long. The V gene end was trimmed by 1 base and the J gene end by 2 bases; junction bases not matched to a gene: 6. CDR3 residues: CASSLLSGRATYEQYF. The CDR3 DNA follows: TGTGCCAGCAGCTTGTTGAGCGGGAGGGCCACCTACGAGCAGTACTTC. The full variable domain, its missing parts supplied by reference TRBV5-6 and TRBJ2-7, is DAGVTQSPTHLIKTRGQQVTLRCSPKSGHDTVSWYQQALGQGPQFIFQYYEEEERQRGNFPDRFSGHQFPNYSSELNVNALLLGDSALYLCASSLLSGRATYEQYFGPGTRLTVT.

With regard to this clone: In the same sample, other DNA sequences code for this CDR3. The V and J genes are TRBV4-3 and TRBJ2-2, with D hard to call. This CDR3 comprises 15 residues. Germline CDR1 reads LGHNA; CDR2 reads YSLEER. Trimming left V 0 bases short and J 1 base short, with 6 bases between. This chain's CDR3 is CASSQDLRNTGELFF. The DNA for the CDR3 is TGCGCCAGCAGCCAAGATCTCAGGAACACCGGGGAGCTGTTTTTT.

The chain uses TRBV5-1 and TRBJ2-4; unclear D gene. V was cut by 2 bases and J by 7 bases, with 13 bases left in between. CDR1 SGHRS and CDR2 YFSETQ come from the germline V gene. This CDR3 is built from 14 residues. The CDR3 loop is CASSFDVLNNIQYF. The CDR3 coding sequence is TGCGCCAGCAGCTTCGACGTGCTGAACAACATTCAGTACTTC.

V gene TRBV19 combines with J gene TRBJ1-4; D unresolved. V shed 3 bases and J shed 7 bases, with 15 bases lying between them. The length of the CDR3 is 15 residues. Germline V gene lookup returns CDR1 LNHDA and CDR2 SQIVND (reference sequence). The CDR3 region has the DNA TGTGCCAGTAGTATGGGCCCCAGGACGGGTGAAAAACTGTTTTTT. It is translated as CASSMGPRTGEKLFF.

V is TRBV7-8 and J is TRBJ2-1, with 10 bases identical to TRBD1. Germline CDR1 reads SGHVS; CDR2 reads FQNEAQ. The CDR3 sequence is 18 residues long. Unmatched junction bases numbered 15, after V lost 4 bases and J lost 6 bases. The CDR3 here is CASSSHRPGTGEGNEQFF. The CDR3, as DNA: TGTGCCAGCAGCTCCCACCGCCCCGGGACAGGGGAGGGCAATGAGCAGTTCTTC.